These 31 T cell receptor beta chains share one sample of origin, sequenced in a study of CD8 T cells in Susac syndrome. After extraction with the RNeasy kit, roughly 0.45 to 1 ug of the RNA was reverse transcribed using random hexamers. TCRdb ran MiXCR on the immunoSEQ multiplex PCR reads and lists one entry per CDR3 protein. The table lists roughly 200,000 distinct CDR3 sequences, about 93% of them singletons, with 0.1% to 0.12% in the top ten. Sequencing was performed on CD4+ T cells from PBMCs. The receptor set was obtained from a human donor in good health.

J is TRBJ1-2 and V is TRBV7-9, with D possibly matching TRBD1 (6 bases). The ends were cut back, 4 bases at V and 0 bases at J, with 15 bases in the middle. The length of the CDR3 is 16 residues. Germline lookup yields CDR1 SEHNR and CDR2 FQNEAQ (reference sequence). The CDR3 region has the DNA TGTGCCAGCAGCTCGCCCTGGGACAAAGCTAACTATGGCTACACCTTC. Its protein is CASSSPWDKANYGYTF.

The chain uses TRBV3-1 and TRBJ2-2, with D possibly TRBD1 on 6 matching bases. Germline V gives CDR1 LGHDT, CDR2 YNNKEL (reference sequence). The CDR3 consists of 13 residues. Trimming took 4 bases from V and 6 from J, leaving 9 bases between them. CDR3 in DNA: TGTGCCAGCAGCCCAGCAGGGGCCGGGGAGCTGTTTTTT. This encodes CASSPAGAGELFF.

V is TRBV5-1 and J is TRBJ2-1; no definite D call. The CDR3 is 17 amino acids. V lost 0 bases to trimming and J lost 1 base, with 14 bases between them. The germline gives CDR1 SGHRS, CDR2 YFSETQ. CDR3 DNA: TGCGCCAGCAGCTTGGACGGATCTAGGGCGTCCTACAATGAGCAGTTCTTC. Protein: CASSLDGSRASYNEQFF. The variable domain in full, completed from reference TRBV5-1 and TRBJ2-1, reads KAGVTQTPRYLIKTRGQQVTLSCSPISGHRSVSWYQQTPGQGLQFLFEYFSETQRNKGNFPGRFSGRQFSNSRSEMNVSTLELGDSALYLCASSLDGSRASYNEQFFGPGTRLTVL.

The J gene is TRBJ2-1, the V gene TRBV9; either TRBD1 or TRBD2 may supply D (5 bases each). Between the trimmed V and J ends, which lost 2 bases and 6 bases, there was a span of 12 bases. This CDR3 is 14 amino acids long. CDR1 and CDR2 (germline): SGDLS, YYNGEE. The CDR3 region is CASSVGTNFNEQFF. CDR3 DNA sequence: TGTGCCAGCAGCGTCGGGACCAACTTCAATGAGCAGTTCTTC.

The chain has TRBV5-1 and TRBJ2-3; no reliable D call. V lost 0 bases and J 2 bases, leaving 7 bases between the germline ends. Germline assignment: CDR1 SGHRS and CDR2 YFSETQ. CDR3 length: 14 amino acids. The CDR3 loop reads CASSLGPLTDTQYF. The DNA for the CDR3 is TGCGCCAGCAGCTTGGGGCCACTCACAGATACGCAGTATTTT.

This clonotype was seen once. This chain joins TRBV5-6 and TRBJ1-3; TRBD1 agrees at 8 bases. This CDR3 spans 14 amino acids. V gave up 2 bases and J gave up 7 bases; unmatched junction bases: 5. CDR1 SGHDT and CDR2 YYEEEE come from the germline V gene. Here the CDR3 reads CASSFPTGDNTIYF. CDR3 in DNA: TGTGCCAGCAGCTTTCCGACAGGGGACAACACCATATATTTT. The whole variable domain, filled in from reference TRBV5-6 and TRBJ1-3, reads DAGVTQSPTHLIKTRGQQVTLRCSPKSGHDTVSWYQQALGQGPQFIFQYYEEEERQRGNFPDRFSGHQFPNYSSELNVNALLLGDSALYLCASSFPTGDNTIYFGEGSWLTVV.

This rearrangement joins TRBV30 to TRBJ2-7; D assignment may be TRBD1 or TRBD2 (5 bases each). V lost 2 bases to trimming and J lost 3 bases, with 14 bases between them. Per germline, CDR1 GTSNPN and CDR2 SVGIG (reference sequence). The CDR3 loop spans 14 amino acids. The CDR3 nucleotides read TGTGCCTGGAGTACCGGGGCCGGATTCTACGAGCAGTACTTC. It codes for CAWSTGAGFYEQYF.

This chain joins TRBV7-2 and TRBJ2-5, with 7 bases that match TRBD2. Germline CDR1 SGHTA, CDR2 FQGNSA. Trimming took 4 bases from V and 5 from J; bases not matched to a gene: 10. The CDR3 loop spans 15 amino acids. In DNA form, the CDR3 reads TGTGCCAGCAGCTCCCCCGGGACCGGGAGGGAGACCCAGTACTTC. Residues: CASSSPGTGRETQYF. The full variable domain, in which reference TRBV7-2 and TRBJ2-5 provide the parts outside the CDR3, is GAGVSQSPSNKVTEKGKDVELRCDPISGHTALYWYRQSLGQGLEFLIYFQGNSAPDKSGLPSDRFSAERTGGSVSTLTIQRTQQEDSAVYLCASSSPGTGRETQYFGPGTRLLVL.

The chain links TRBV6-1 to TRBJ2-7, with 7 bases identical to TRBD1. V lost 7 bases, J lost 3 bases, and 9 bases stayed unmatched. Per the germline V gene, CDR1 is MNHNS and CDR2 is SASEGT. This CDR3 is built from 14 residues. CDR3 in amino acids: CASTIRDSIYEQYV. DNA for the CDR3: TGTGCCAGCACGATCCGGGACAGTATCTACGAGCAGTACGTC.

This clonotype was picked up one time. The V call is TRBV30, the J call TRBJ2-2, with D hard to call. CDR3 size: 14 residues. The V gene lost 2 bases and the J gene lost 6 bases, with 13 bases spanning the gap. CDR1 is GTSNPN, CDR2 SVGIG, per germline (reference sequence). CDR3: CAWSIPFKPGELFF. In DNA, the CDR3 is TGTGCCTGGAGTATCCCCTTCAAACCCGGGGAGCTGTTTTTT.

This sequence joins TRBV4-2 and TRBJ2-5, with 9 bases lining up with TRBD1. This CDR3 region has 16 residues. In germline, CDR1 is LGHNA, CDR2 YNFKEQ. Losses at the gene ends were 0 bases for V and 3 bases for J; bases not matched to a gene: 5. The CDR3 protein is CASSQEYGTGKETQYF. CDR3 coding DNA: TGTGCCAGCAGCCAAGAATACGGGACAGGGAAAGAGACCCAGTACTTC.

The CDR3 here is CASSQRVGITGELFF. The CDR3 DNA is TGTGCCAGCAGCCAGAGGGTAGGGATCACCGGGGAGCTGTTTTTT. J is TRBJ2-2 and V is TRBV3-1; maybe TRBD2 (5 bases). V was trimmed by 3 bases and J by 4 bases, leaving 12 bases between them. CDR1 LGHDT and CDR2 YNNKEL come from the germline V gene (reference sequence). This CDR3 is built from 15 residues. Together with reference TRBV3-1 and TRBJ2-2, the CDR3 gives the full variable domain: DTAVSQTPKYLVTQMGNDKSIKCEQNLGHDTMYWYKQDSKKFLKIMFSYNNKELIINETVPNRFSPKSPDKAHLNLHINSLELGDSAVYFCASSQRVGITGELFFGEGSRLTVL.

The rearrangement links TRBV5-1 to TRBJ2-2, with D perhaps TRBD1 or TRBD2 (5 bases each). This CDR3 comprises 16 residues. Germline V gene data show CDR1 as SGHRS and CDR2 as YFSETQ. V dropped 3 bases and J dropped 1 base, with 13 bases sitting between them. This chain's CDR3 is CASSWTGTRNTGELFF. CDR3 bases: TGCGCCAGCAGCTGGACCGGGACGAGGAACACCGGGGAGCTGTTTTTT.

This rearrangement joins TRBV7-9 to TRBJ2-7, with TRBD2 as a possible D gene (6 bases). This CDR3 has 12 residues. Trimming left V 5 bases short and J 3 bases short, with 8 bases between. Looked up from germline, CDR1 is SEHNR and CDR2 is FQNEAQ (reference sequence). This chain's CDR3 is CASSAGSYEQYV. The CDR3, as DNA: TGTGCCAGCAGCGCCGGGAGCTACGAGCAGTACGTC.

The genes are TRBV28 and TRBJ1-1; D not certain. Germline V gene lookup returns CDR1 MDHEN and CDR2 SYDVKM. This CDR3 has 14 amino acids. The ends were cut back, 6 bases at V and 0 bases at J, with 11 bases in the middle. The CDR3 DNA is TGTGCCAGCAGCCTACTTTTTGTGAACACTGAAGCTTTCTTT. Encoded protein: CASSLLFVNTEAFF.

J is TRBJ2-7 and V is TRBV20-1; the D call may be TRBD1 or TRBD2 (5 bases each). V dropped 5 bases and J dropped 5 bases, with 16 bases sitting between them. This CDR3 contains 13 residues. Germline loops: CDR1 DFQATT, CDR2 SNEGSKA (reference sequence). CDR3 sequence (DNA): TGCAGTGCTCCTGTCCAGGGACCAAACGAGCAGTACTTC. Residues: CSAPVQGPNEQYF.

This clonotype was found once. The chain employs TRBV6-1 and TRBJ1-5; 10 nucleotides match TRBD1. The junction had 6 bases not matched to a gene; V was cut back by 4 bases and J by 0 bases. Germline lookup yields CDR1 MNHNS and CDR2 SASEGT. The CDR3 has 17 amino acids. CDR3 amino acids: CASSAQDRGYSNQPQHF. CDR3 sequence (DNA): TGTGCCAGCAGTGCCCAGGACAGGGGGTATAGCAATCAGCCCCAGCATTTT.

To note about this clonotype: The junction and the germline gene differ at one end; a read error may be behind it. The rearrangement uses TRBV30 and TRBJ1-1, with D uncertain. Germline CDR1 GTSNPN, CDR2 SVGIG (reference sequence). There are 12 residues in the CDR3. The DNA for the CDR3 is TGTGCCTGGGGGGAAGGACCGACTGGAGCTTTCTTT. Amino acid sequence: CAWGEGPTGAFF.

The rearrangement links TRBV29-1 to TRBJ1-1; 12 positions agree with TRBD1. This CDR3 is built from 16 residues. The V gene's germline CDR1 is SQVTM and CDR2 ANQGSEA. Unmatched junction bases numbered 14, after V lost 7 bases and J lost 5 bases. CDR3 amino acids: CSAKKIGTGGRTEAFF. DNA for the CDR3: TGCAGCGCCAAAAAAATCGGGACAGGGGGCCGTACTGAAGCTTTCTTT.

The rearrangement joins TRBV14 to TRBJ2-3; weak D call: TRBD2 (7 bases). This CDR3 region has 15 residues. Deletions cut 1 base from V and 8 bases from J, with 16 bases between. The germline CDR1 and CDR2 sequences are SGHDN and FVKESK. In DNA form, the CDR3 reads TGTGCCAGCAGCCAAGTTTTTGGCGGGGGCGGTACGCAGTATTTT. Translated: CASSQVFGGGGTQYF.

This rearrangement joins TRBV12-3 or TRBV12-4 to TRBJ2-2; TRBD1 matches at 8 bases. The CDR3 length is 14 residues. V lost 3 bases to trimming and J lost 8 bases; unmatched junction nucleotides: 5. CDR3 amino acids: CASSLQGQGGELFF. The CDR3 DNA reads as TGTGCCAGCAGTTTGCAAGGACAGGGTGGGGAGCTGTTTTTT.

This clonotype came up once. This chain joins TRBV6-5 and TRBJ2-7; TRBD1 aligns across 7 bases. The CDR3 covers 14 residues. J gave up 6 bases and V 6 bases, and 11 bases lay outside the gene matches. Germline V gene sequence: CDR1 MNHEY, CDR2 SVGAGI. The CDR3 here is CASSAQQGRFEQYV. DNA of the CDR3: TGTGCCAGCAGCGCTCAACAGGGGCGGTTCGAGCAGTACGTC.

The genes are TRBV5-4 and TRBJ1-1, with TRBD1 as a possible D gene (5 bases). Trimming stripped 0 bases from V and 2 bases from J, with 8 bases between. This CDR3 is built from 14 residues. Per the germline V gene, CDR1 is SGHNT and CDR2 is YYREEE (reference sequence). CDR3 amino acids: CASSLAQGNTEAFF. The CDR3 region has the DNA TGTGCCAGCAGCTTGGCTCAGGGCAACACTGAAGCTTTCTTT.

CDR3: CASSRDRDGGYTF. CDR3 bases: TGTGCCAGCAGCCGGGACAGGGATGGTGGCTACACCTTC. V is TRBV6-5 and J is TRBJ1-2, with 9 nucleotides matching TRBD1. This CDR3 is 13 amino acids long. The V segment lost 6 bases and the J segment 7 bases; nucleotides outside the gene matches: 6. CDR1 and CDR2 (germline): MNHEY, SVGAGI.

This clonotype is a singleton in its sample. The V gene is TRBV7-9, the J gene TRBJ1-3; no clear D gene. The CDR3 covers 15 residues. V lost 3 bases, J lost 0 bases, and 9 bases lay in between. Germline CDR1 reads SEHNR; CDR2 reads FQNEAQ (reference sequence). The CDR3 reads CASSFQAPSGNTIYF. CDR3 bases: TGTGCCAGCAGCTTCCAGGCACCCTCTGGAAACACCATATATTTT.

This rearrangement joins TRBV10-3 to TRBJ1-2, with D unresolved. This CDR3 is 13 amino acids long. Germline V gene data show CDR1 as ENHRY and CDR2 as SYGVKD. Trimming shortened V by 3 bases and J by 5 bases, and 10 bases separated the two germline ends. The chain's CDR3 is CAISDLQSYGYTF. In nucleotides, the CDR3 is TGTGCCATCAGTGATTTGCAAAGTTATGGCTACACCTTC.

The J gene is TRBJ1-5, the V gene TRBV12-3 or TRBV12-4; TRBD1 agrees at 11 bases. The CDR3 has 16 residues. The V and J ends lost 4 bases and 3 bases, in that order; junction bases with no gene match: 5. DNA of the CDR3: TGTGCCAGCAGTTCCCGGACAGGGGGCCTCAATCAGCCCCAGCATTTT. Encoded protein: CASSSRTGGLNQPQHF.

V and J are TRBV20-1 and TRBJ2-3; tentatively, D is TRBD1 (6 bases). V lost 6 bases and J lost 2, with 15 bases in between. CDR1 and CDR2 from the germline V gene are DFQATT and SNEGSKA (reference sequence). The CDR3 is made up of 14 amino acids. The CDR3 protein is CSAPGRGSTDTQYF. The CDR3 nucleotides are TGCAGTGCGCCCGGCAGGGGATCCACAGATACGCAGTATTTT.

The chain carries TRBV6-5 and TRBJ1-6; TRBD1 is a possible D gene (5 bases). The V and J ends lost 8 bases and 9 bases respectively, with 17 bases between them. Germline-derived CDR1 and CDR2 are MNHEY and SVGAGI. The CDR3 is made up of 14 amino acids. This CDR3 reads CASSRGQWSSPLHF. As DNA, the CDR3 is TGTGCCAGCTCAAGGGGCCAGTGGAGTTCACCCCTCCACTTT.

The chain has TRBV29-1 and TRBJ2-7, with no clear D. This CDR3 has 13 residues. Germline CDR1 is SQVTM and CDR2 is ANQGSEA. Trimming pared 4 bases from V and 4 bases from J, leaving 14 bases between. The CDR3 is CSVASAVGYEQYV. The DNA of the CDR3 is TGCAGCGTTGCTAGTGCCGTGGGGTACGAGCAGTACGTC.

This clonotype has only a few counts. J is TRBJ2-7 and V is TRBV6-2 or TRBV6-3; 8 positions agree with TRBD1. V lost 6 bases, J lost 5 bases, and 9 bases stayed unmatched. The CDR3 spans 14 residues. Germline CDR1 and CDR2: MNHEY and SVGEGT. CDR3 in DNA: TGTGCCAGCAGGTCAGGGACAGGTGGTAACGAGCAGTACGTC. It yields the protein CASRSGTGGNEQYV.